These 8 T cell receptor beta chains came from one sample sequenced in a study of blood T cell repertoires in COVID-19 (dated by TCRdb to between 2020 and 2021). Library creation used the immunoSEQ multiplex PCR assay. TCRdb obtained this table from immuneACCESS and retained in-frame rearrangements with V and J assigned. These tables miss some clones; where compared with another copy, unresolved V genes account for less than half of the shortfall, and the remainder is unexplained. The sample table contains fewer than 200,000 clones; only one count was recorded for 80% to 90% of them. In total, the top ten clones hold roughly 9% of the sample. The specimen was PBMCs or T cells enriched from blood (not recorded which). The source is a young woman who had recovered from COVID-19.

This sequence joins TRBV28 and TRBJ1-5; perhaps TRBD1 as D (5 bases). Trimming left V 5 bases short and J 2 bases short, with 13 bases between. In germline, CDR1 is MDHEN, CDR2 SYDVKM. The CDR3 spans 15 residues. CDR3: CASSRQLEGNQPQHF. In DNA form, the CDR3 reads TGTGCCAGCAGTCGACAGCTTGAAGGCAATCAGCCCCAGCATTTT. The entire variable domain, with the rest obtained from reference TRBV28 and TRBJ1-5, is as follows: DVKVTQSSRYLVKRTGEKVFLECVQDMDHENMFWYRQDPGLGLRLIYFSYDVKMKEKGDIPEGYSVSREKKERFSLILESASTNQTSMYLCASSRQLEGNQPQHFGDGTRLSIL.

This clone has just one count. The chain employs TRBV28 and TRBJ1-1; D is ambiguous. The CDR3 length is 15 residues. Germline assignment: CDR1 MDHEN and CDR2 SYDVKM. V lost 3 bases and J lost 1, with 12 bases in between. CDR3 sequence: CASSFGGSANTEAFF. The CDR3 nucleotides are TGTGCCAGCAGTTTTGGTGGCAGTGCGAACACTGAAGCTTTCTTT.

The chain carries TRBV24-1 and TRBJ2-1; 11 bases line up with TRBD2. Per germline, CDR1 KGHDR and CDR2 SFDVKD. CDR3 length: 15 residues. J lost 4 bases, V lost 9 bases, and 7 bases had no gene match. The chain's CDR3 is CATSPTSGVYNEQFF. The CDR3 DNA reads TGTGCCACCTCCCCGACTAGCGGGGTGTACAATGAGCAGTTCTTC.

The CDR3 is CASSKDKGAGVTGTEAFF. The CDR3 nucleotides read TGTGCCAGCAGCAAGGATAAAGGGGCAGGGGTGACTGGCACTGAAGCTTTCTTT. V usage is TRBV5-5 and J usage is TRBJ1-1, with TRBD1 as a possible D gene (6 bases). Trimming removed 4 bases from V and 4 bases from J, with 26 bases in between. This CDR3 region has 18 residues. Germline V gives CDR1 SGHKS, CDR2 YYEKEE (reference sequence).

V usage is TRBV5-4 and J usage is TRBJ1-1, with D perhaps matching TRBD1 (6 bases). The V and J ends lost 4 bases and 6 bases respectively, with 22 bases between them. The germline V gene has CDR1 SGHNT and CDR2 YYREEE (reference sequence). This CDR3 is 16 amino acids long. CDR3 nucleotides: TGTGCCAGCAGCCAGAAACTCGGACAGAGCACCCCTGAAGCTTTCTTT. Its translation is CASSQKLGQSTPEAFF.

The rearrangement links TRBV5-1 to TRBJ2-1; 9 bases align to TRBD1. V was pared by 5 bases and J by 6 bases, with 6 bases of the junction left unmatched. Germline values: CDR1 SGHRS, CDR2 YFSETQ. The CDR3 runs 14 residues. CDR3 residues: CASSPGTGLNEQFF. CDR3 DNA: TGCGCCAGCAGTCCCGGGACAGGGCTCAATGAGCAGTTCTTC.

The chain couples TRBV7-6 to TRBJ2-7; TRBD1 agrees at 7 bases. The CDR3 spans 15 residues. Germline CDR1 is SGHVS and CDR2 is FNYEAQ. With V trimmed by 5 bases and J by 6 bases, 13 bases remained unmatched. The DNA of the CDR3 is TGTGCCAGCAGCCACTCCGGGACAGCATACCTCGAGCAGTACTTC. This encodes CASSHSGTAYLEQYF.

The chain carries TRBV7-9 and TRBJ1-2; the match to TRBD1 covers 7 bases. J lost 5 bases, V lost 3 bases, and 6 bases had no gene match. The germline CDR1 and CDR2 sequences are SEHNR and FQNEAQ (reference sequence). The CDR3 covers 14 residues. This chain's CDR3 is CASSLGQSGYGYTF. The CDR3 DNA reads TGTGCCAGCAGCTTGGGACAGTCGGGATATGGCTACACCTTC. The full variable domain, its missing parts supplied by reference TRBV7-9 and TRBJ1-2, is DTGVSQNPRHKITKRGQNVTFRCDPISEHNRLYWYRQTLGQGPEFLTYFQNEAQLEKSRLLSDRFSAERPKGSFSTLEIQRTEQGDSAMYLCASSLGQSGYGYTFGSGTRLTVV.